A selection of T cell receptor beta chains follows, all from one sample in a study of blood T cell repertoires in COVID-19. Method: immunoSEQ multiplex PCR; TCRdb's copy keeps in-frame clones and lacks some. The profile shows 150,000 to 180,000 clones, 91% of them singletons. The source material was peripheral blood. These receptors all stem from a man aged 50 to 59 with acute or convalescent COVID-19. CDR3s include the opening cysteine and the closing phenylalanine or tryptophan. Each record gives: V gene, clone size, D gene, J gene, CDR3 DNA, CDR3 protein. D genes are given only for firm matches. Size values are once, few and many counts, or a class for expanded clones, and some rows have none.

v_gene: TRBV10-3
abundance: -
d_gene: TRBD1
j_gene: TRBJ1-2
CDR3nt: TGTGCCATCAGCGACAGGGACGCGGCGGATGGCTACACCTTC
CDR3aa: CAISDRDAADGYTF

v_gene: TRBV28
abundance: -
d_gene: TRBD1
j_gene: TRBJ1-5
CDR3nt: TGTGCCAGCAGTTTAGACAGGGGGCGAGTCAGCGGAGTCCGTCAGCCCCAGCATTTT
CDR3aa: CASSLDRGRVSGVRQPQHF

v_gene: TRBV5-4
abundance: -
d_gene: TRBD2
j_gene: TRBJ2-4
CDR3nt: TGTGCCAGCAGTTCGGGGGGGCCTGCCAAAAACATTCAGTACTTC
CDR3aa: CASSSGGPAKNIQYF

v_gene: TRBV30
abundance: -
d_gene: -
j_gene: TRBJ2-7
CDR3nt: TGTGCCTGGGGAAGACAGCCTTACGAGCAGTACTTC
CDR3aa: CAWGRQPYEQYF

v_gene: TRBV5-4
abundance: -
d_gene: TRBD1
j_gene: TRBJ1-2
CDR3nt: TGTGCCAGCCGAGACAGGGGAAACTATGGCTACACCTTC
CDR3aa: CASRDRGNYGYTF

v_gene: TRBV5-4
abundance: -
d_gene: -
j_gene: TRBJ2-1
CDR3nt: TGTGCCAGCAGCTTACCGGTTGGTCTCTCCTACAATGAGCAGTTCTTC
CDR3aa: CASSLPVGLSYNEQFF

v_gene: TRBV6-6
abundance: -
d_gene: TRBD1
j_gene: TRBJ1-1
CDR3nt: TGTGCCAGCAGTCGCCTAGGGACACCCCGACAGGGTGTAAGAACTGAAGCTTTCTTT
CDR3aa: CASSRLGTPRQGVRTEAFF

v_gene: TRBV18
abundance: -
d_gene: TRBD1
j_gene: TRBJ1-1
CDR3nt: TGTGCCAGCTCACCGAACAGGGGGCTCGGGACTGAAGCTTTCTTT
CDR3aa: CASSPNRGLGTEAFF

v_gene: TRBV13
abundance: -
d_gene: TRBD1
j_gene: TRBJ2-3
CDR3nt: TGTGCCAGCAGCCTACCTACAGGGGGCAACCGTCCAGATACGCAGTATTTT
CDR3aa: CASSLPTGGNRPDTQYF

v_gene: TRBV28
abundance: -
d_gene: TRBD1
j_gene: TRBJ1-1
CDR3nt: TGTGCCAGCAGTTCTCCCGACAGGGCCATTGGGGCTTTCTTT
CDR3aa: CASSSPDRAIGAFF

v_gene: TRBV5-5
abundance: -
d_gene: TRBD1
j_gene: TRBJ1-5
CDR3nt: TGTGCCAGCAGCTTGGGGACAGGGACGGGTCAGCCCCAGCATTTT
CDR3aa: CASSLGTGTGQPQHF

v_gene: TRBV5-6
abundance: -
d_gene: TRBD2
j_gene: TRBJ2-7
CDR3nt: TGTGCCAGCAGCTTGTGGCGGGAGGGCCCCTACGAGCAGTACTTC
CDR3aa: CASSLWREGPYEQYF

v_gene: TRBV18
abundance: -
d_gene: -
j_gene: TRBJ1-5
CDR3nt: TGTGCCAGCTCACCAAGCTCAGGGGTATCTCAGCCCCAGCATTTT
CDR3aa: CASSPSSGVSQPQHF

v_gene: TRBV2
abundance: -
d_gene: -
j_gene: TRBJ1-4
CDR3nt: TGTGCCAGCAGCCCCCTCCGTGAAAAACTGTTTTTT
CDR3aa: CASSPLREKLFF

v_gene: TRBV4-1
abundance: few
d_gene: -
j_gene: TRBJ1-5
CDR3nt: TGCGCCAGCACCCGGGGGGAAGGCAGCAATCAGCCCCAGCATTTT
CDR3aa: CASTRGEGSNQPQHF

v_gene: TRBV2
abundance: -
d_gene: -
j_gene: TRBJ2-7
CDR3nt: TGTGCCAGCAGTGAAGCTGTGGCAGGGACCTACGAGCAGTACTTC
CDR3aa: CASSEAVAGTYEQYF

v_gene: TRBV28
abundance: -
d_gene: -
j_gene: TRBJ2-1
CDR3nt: TGTGCCAGCAGGGCGGTGGGCAATGAGCAGTTCTTC
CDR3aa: CASRAVGNEQFF

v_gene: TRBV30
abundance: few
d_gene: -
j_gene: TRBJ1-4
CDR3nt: TGTGCCTCACTTCGGGGGGTTGAAAAACTGTTTTTT
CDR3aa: CASLRGVEKLFF

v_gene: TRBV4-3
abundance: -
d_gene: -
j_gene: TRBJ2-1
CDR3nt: TGCGCCAGCAGCCAAGAATGGGGGCCTATCCATGAGCAGTTCTTC
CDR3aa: CASSQEWGPIHEQFF

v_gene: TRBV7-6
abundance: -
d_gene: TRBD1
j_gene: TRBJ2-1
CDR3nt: TGTGCCAGCAGCCTCCTCCCTCACGACAGGGTCGTAGGGGATGAGCAGTTCTTC
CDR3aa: CASSLLPHDRVVGDEQFF

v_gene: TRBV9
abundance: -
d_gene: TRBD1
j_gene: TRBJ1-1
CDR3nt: TGTGCCAGCAGCGCCGACAGGGGTGGGTATGAAGCTTTCTTT
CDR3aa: CASSADRGGYEAFF

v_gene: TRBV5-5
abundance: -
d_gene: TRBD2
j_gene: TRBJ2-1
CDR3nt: TGTGCCAGCAGCTCGCCGGGACTAGCGGGCAACCCTTACAATGAGCAGTTCTTC
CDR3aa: CASSSPGLAGNPYNEQFF

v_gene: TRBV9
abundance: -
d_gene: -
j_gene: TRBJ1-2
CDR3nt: TGTGCCAGCACCAAAAGGGGGATACGTAATGGCTACACCTTC
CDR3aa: CASTKRGIRNGYTF

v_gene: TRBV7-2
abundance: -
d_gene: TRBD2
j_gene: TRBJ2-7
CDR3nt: TGTGCCAGCAGCTTAGGGAGCGGGAGGGCCGTGGGTGAGCAGTACTTC
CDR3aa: CASSLGSGRAVGEQYF

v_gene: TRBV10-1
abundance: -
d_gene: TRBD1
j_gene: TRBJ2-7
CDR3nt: TGCGCCAGCCCCGGGGGACAGGACCCCTCCTACGAGCAGTACTTC
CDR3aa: CASPGGQDPSYEQYF

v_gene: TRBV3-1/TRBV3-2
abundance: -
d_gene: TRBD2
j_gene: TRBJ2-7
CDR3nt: TGTGCCAGCAGCCGCCTGAGCGCGGGAGTCTACGAGCAGTACTTC
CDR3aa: CASSRLSAGVYEQYF

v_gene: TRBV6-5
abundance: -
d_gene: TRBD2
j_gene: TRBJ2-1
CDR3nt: TGTGCCAGCAGTTACAAGGGGACTAGCTCCTACAATGAGCAGTTCTTC
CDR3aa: CASSYKGTSSYNEQFF